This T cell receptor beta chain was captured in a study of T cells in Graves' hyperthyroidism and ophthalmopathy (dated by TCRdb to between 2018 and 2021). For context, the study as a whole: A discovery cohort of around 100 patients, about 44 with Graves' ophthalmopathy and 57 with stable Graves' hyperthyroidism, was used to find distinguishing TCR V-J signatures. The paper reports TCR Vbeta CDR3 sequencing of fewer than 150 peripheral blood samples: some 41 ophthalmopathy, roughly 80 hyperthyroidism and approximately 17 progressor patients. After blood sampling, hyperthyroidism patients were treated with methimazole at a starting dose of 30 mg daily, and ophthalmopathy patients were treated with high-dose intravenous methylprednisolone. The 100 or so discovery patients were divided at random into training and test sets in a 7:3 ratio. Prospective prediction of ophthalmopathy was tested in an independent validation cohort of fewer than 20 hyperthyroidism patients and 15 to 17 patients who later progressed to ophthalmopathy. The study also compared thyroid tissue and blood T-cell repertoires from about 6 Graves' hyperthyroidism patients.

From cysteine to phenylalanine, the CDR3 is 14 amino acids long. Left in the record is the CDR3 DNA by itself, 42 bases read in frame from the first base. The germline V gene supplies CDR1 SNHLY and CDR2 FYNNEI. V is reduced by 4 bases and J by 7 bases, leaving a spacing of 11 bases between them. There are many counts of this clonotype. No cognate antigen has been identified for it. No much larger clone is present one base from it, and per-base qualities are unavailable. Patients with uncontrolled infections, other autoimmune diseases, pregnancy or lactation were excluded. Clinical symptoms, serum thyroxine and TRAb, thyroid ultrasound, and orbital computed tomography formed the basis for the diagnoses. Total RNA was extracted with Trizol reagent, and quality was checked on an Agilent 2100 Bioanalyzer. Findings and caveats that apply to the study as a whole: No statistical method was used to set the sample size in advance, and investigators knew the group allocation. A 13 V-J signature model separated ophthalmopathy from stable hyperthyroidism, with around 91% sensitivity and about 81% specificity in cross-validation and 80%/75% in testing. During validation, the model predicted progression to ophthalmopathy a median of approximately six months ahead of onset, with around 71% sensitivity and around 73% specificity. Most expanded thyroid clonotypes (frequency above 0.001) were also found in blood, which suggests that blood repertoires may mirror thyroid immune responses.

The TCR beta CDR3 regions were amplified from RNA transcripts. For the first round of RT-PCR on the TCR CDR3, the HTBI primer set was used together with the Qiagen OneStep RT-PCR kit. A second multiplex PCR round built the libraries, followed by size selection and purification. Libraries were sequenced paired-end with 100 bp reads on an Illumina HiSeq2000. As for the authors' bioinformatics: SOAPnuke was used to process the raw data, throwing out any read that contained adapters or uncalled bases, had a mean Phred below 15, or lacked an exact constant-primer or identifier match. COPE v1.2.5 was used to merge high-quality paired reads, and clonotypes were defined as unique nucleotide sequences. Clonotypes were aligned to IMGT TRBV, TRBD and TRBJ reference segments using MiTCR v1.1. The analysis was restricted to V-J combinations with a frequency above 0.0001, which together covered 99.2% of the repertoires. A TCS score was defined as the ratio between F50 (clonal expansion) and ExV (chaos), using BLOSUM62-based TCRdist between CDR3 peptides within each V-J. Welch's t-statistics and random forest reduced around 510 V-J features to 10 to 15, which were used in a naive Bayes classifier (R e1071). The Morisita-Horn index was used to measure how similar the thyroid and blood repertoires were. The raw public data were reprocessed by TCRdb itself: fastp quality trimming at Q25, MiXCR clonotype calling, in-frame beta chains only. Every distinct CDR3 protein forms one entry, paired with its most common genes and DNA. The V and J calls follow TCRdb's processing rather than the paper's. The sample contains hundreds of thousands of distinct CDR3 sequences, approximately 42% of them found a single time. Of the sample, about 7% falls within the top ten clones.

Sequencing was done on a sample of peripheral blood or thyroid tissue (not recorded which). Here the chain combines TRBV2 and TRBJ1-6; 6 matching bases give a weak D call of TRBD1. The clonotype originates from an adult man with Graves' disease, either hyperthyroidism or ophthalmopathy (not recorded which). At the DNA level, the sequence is TGTGCCAGCAGTGTGGGGGCGAAGAATTCACCCCTCCACTTT. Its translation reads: CASSVGAKNSPLHF.